This T cell receptor beta chain came from a study of cytomegalovirus exposure and HLA in healthy donors. The CDR3 spans 16 residues. The V and J ends lost 0 bases and 4 bases, in that order; junction bases with no gene match: 9. Germline loops: CDR1 MGHRA, CDR2 YSYEKL. Primers: 60 Vbeta forward and 13 Jbeta reverse. This table comes from immunoSEQ multiplex PCR, and its TCRdb copy is limited to in-frame clones, with some not included. The sample has over 110,000 clones, about 84% seen once. Specimen: PBMCs. The sequence was collected from a woman aged 18-29 years in good health and CMV-seropositive. The genes are TRBV4-1 and TRBJ2-7, with 7 bases that match TRBD2. This CDR3 reads CASSQDGAGKRYEQYF. DNA for the CDR3: TGCGCCAGCAGCCAAGATGGAGCGGGGAAAAGGTACGAGCAGTACTTC.